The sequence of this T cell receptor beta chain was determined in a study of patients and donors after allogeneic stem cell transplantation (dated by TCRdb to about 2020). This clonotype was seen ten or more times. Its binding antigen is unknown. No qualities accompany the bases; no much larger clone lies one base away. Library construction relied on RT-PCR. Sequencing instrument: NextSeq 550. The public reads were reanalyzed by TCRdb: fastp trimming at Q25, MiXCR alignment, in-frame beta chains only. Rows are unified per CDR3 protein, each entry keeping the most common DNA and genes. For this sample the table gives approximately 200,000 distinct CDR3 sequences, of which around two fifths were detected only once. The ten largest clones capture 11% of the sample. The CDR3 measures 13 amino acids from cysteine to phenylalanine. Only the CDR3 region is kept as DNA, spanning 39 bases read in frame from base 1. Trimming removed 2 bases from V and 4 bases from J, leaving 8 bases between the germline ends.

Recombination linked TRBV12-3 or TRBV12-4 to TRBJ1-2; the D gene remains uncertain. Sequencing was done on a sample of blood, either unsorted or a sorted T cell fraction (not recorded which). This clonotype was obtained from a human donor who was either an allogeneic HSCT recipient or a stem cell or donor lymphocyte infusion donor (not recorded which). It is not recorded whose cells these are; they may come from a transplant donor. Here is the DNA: TGTGCCAGCAGTTTACGAGAGGGCTATGGCTACACCTTC. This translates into CASSLREGYGYTF.